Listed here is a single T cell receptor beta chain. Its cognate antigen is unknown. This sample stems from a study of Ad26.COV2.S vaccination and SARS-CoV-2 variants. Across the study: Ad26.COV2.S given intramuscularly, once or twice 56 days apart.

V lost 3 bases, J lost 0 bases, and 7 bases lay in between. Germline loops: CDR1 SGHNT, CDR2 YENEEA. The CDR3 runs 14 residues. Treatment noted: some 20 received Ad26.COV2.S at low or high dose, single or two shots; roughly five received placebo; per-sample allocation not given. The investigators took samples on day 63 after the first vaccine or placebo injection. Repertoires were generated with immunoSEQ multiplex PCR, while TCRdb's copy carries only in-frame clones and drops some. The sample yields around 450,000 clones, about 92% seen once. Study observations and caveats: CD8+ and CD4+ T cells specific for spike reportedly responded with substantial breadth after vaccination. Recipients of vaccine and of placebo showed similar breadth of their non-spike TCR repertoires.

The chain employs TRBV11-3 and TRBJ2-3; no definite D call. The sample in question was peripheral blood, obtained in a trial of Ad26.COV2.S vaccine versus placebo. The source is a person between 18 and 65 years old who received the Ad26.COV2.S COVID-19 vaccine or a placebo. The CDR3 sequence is CASSFTSSTDTQYF. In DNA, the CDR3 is TGTGCCAGCAGCTTCACATCTAGCACAGATACGCAGTATTTT.